The 4 T cell receptor beta chains below come from one sample, sequenced in a study of blood T cell repertoires in COVID-19. Sequencing was performed with immunoSEQ multiplex PCR; in TCRdb, only in-frame clones are kept and a portion is missing. The data show around 230,000 clones, with 65% to 90% seen just once and 4.5% to 6% held by the top ten. The sequenced material came from peripheral blood. The receptors derive from a man over 45 with COVID-19, enrolled during active disease.

This chain joins TRBV3-1 (or the pseudogene TRBV3-2) and TRBJ1-1; 9 nucleotides align to TRBD1. V lost 3 bases, J lost 7 bases, and 9 bases stayed unmatched. This CDR3 comprises 15 residues. Germline-derived CDR1 and CDR2 are LGHDT and YNNKEL (reference sequence). The CDR3 DNA follows: TGTGCCAGCAGCCATACCCGGGACAGGGAGGATGAAGCTTTCTTT. It translates to CASSHTRDREDEAFF.

The chain has TRBV7-6 and TRBJ1-1, with 8 bases that match TRBD1. Trimming removed 4 bases from V and 0 bases from J; junction bases left unmatched: 13. The CDR3 has 18 residues. Germline-derived CDR1 and CDR2 are SGHVS and FNYEAQ. The CDR3 loop reads CASSSQRQGTGVNTEAFF. CDR3 DNA sequence: TGTGCCAGCAGCTCCCAAAGACAGGGGACGGGGGTGAACACTGAAGCTTTCTTT.

This clone was counted between two and nine times. V gene TRBV5-8 combines with J gene TRBJ1-2; TRBD1 might be the D (5 bases). Germline CDR1 reads SGHTS; CDR2 reads YDEGEE. Trimming left V 3 bases short and J 8 bases short, with 17 bases between. The CDR3 consists of 14 residues. The CDR3 coding sequence is TGTGCCAGCAGCTACACCTACGGGACTCACGGCTACACCTTC. Translating gives CASSYTYGTHGYTF.

This chain links TRBV7-3 with TRBJ2-2; TRBD2 might be the D (6 bases). The germline V gene encodes CDR1 SGHTA and CDR2 FQGTGA. The CDR3 totals 14 residues. V lost 5 bases, J lost 6 bases, and 13 bases lay in between. CDR3 in amino acids: CASSPSREAGELFF. CDR3 in DNA: TGTGCCAGCAGCCCATCGAGGGAGGCCGGGGAGCTGTTTTTT. The full variable domain, completed using reference TRBV7-3 and TRBJ2-2, is GAGVSQTPSNKVTEKGKYVELRCDPISGHTALYWYRQSLGQGPEFLIYFQGTGAADDSGLPNDRFFAVRPEGSVSTLKIQRTERGDSAVYLCASSPSREAGELFFGEGSRLTVL.